The entry that follows covers one T cell receptor beta chain sequence. Its antigen is currently not known. There are no base qualities to consult, and no much larger clone falls within one base. This sample is drawn from a study of blood T cells in healthy people across ages (dated by TCRdb to about 2015). About the investigation overall: In model experiments, template switching captured roughly one uniquely barcoded TCR beta cDNA molecule for every two T cells. The study measured age-related changes in TCR beta repertoire diversity using deep sequencing normalized with unique cDNA molecular identifiers. Four age groups were formed from the donors: young (average roughly 16 years), middle-aged (approximately 40), aged (roughly 58) and long-lived (82). Donors of different ages were randomly distributed across sequencing lanes to avoid experimental bias. Using the same blood draw, the study looked at two additional independent replicas of 1 million unique cDNA reads for two donors, one aged 18 to 29 and the other aged 80 or older.

The protocol used for the library was 5' RACE. TCRdb records Illumina HiSeq 2500 as the sequencer. A second PCR of about 7 to 12 cycles was performed with a sample-barcoded 5' primer and a J-beta primer mix. Each TCR beta cDNA molecule received a unique molecular identifier from a template-switch 5' adaptor carrying 12 random nucleotides. Each sample yielded at least 2.5 million CDR3-containing paired-end reads. The Mint cDNA synthesis kit, primed by a TRBC-specific oligonucleotide, was used to synthesize first-strand cDNA from all RNA. All cDNA was treated with uracil-DNA glycosylase and then went through a first 18-cycle PCR with the universal primers M1SS and BC2_uni_R. The authors' analysis ran thus. Each sample was normalized by randomly selecting 1 million high-quality reads, each carrying a distinct molecular identifier. Reads sharing molecular identifiers were discarded rather than binned into consensus sequences. MiTCR, set to a Q25 quality threshold and the strictest error-elimination algorithm, was used for CDR3 identification, clonotype clustering and error correction. A nonparametric unseen species model with Euler transformation was used to estimate lower-bound total TCR beta diversity. The public sequencing data were trimmed at Q25 with fastp and processed into clonotypes with MiXCR by TCRdb, which kept only in-frame beta chains. Entries that share a CDR3 protein sequence are merged under the most common genes and DNA. The V and J calls were not made by the authors but by TCRdb's processing. In this sample the table shows over 1,300,000 distinct CDR3 sequences, approximately 59% of which occur a single time. The ten largest make up over 5% of the sample.

Donors were about 36 systemically healthy Caucasian individuals from Russia aged roughly 6 to 95 years. Ten milliliters of peripheral blood were collected from each donor into EDTA-treated Vacutainer tubes. Ficoll-Paque density-gradient centrifugation was used to isolate PBMCs, with at least 7 million per sample. Total RNA, at least 6 micrograms per sample, was extracted from PBMCs with Trizol reagent. For every donor, an aliquot of PBMCs went through flow cytometry to measure the percentages of naive CD45RAhigh/CD27high T cells. Summary of the overall study and its limitations: Since profiling was done on bulk unsorted PBMCs, naive and antigen-experienced compartments could not be conclusively compared. Compared with the aged group, the long-lived group had more naive CD4+ T cells, fewer expanded clones and increased TCR diversity, suggesting age selection. There was a strong correlation between observed TCR beta diversity and the percentage of naive T cells measured by flow cytometry. Estimates of total diversity from one million sequenced T cells were regarded as lower bounds and underestimates. As age increased, observed TCR beta diversity per million T cells dropped in a roughly linear way, and a significant reduction was already evident by age about 40. Because donor CMV infection status was unknown, age-related changes in expanded clonotypes were potentially confounded.

The germline V gene gives CDR1 as KGHSH and CDR2 as LQKENI. V sheds 3 bases and J sheds 2 bases, leaving 13 bases between their ends. Its CDR3 holds 15 amino acids, cysteine through phenylalanine. Just the 45-base CDR3 DNA is kept, in frame starting at base 1. This clonotype was sampled from a young man in good health. The rearranged chain carries TRBV18 and TRBJ1-2, and TRBD1 may be the D gene, going by 5 matching bases. The sequencing input was blood. In nucleotides, the sequence is TGTGCCAGCTCACCCCAGACAGATATGAACTATGGCTACACCTTC. It specifies CASSPQTDMNYGYTF.